Below, 4 T cell receptor beta chains from the same sample are listed, as sequenced in a study of T cells in localized non-small cell lung cancer. Clones were sequenced by immunoSEQ multiplex PCR, and TCRdb holds only the in-frame ones, with some missing. Of around 83,000 clones in the sample, around 80% are singletons; the top ten hold under 25%. The material sequenced was PBMCs, taken before any cancer treatment. Source of these receptors: a man aged 40 to 75 with stage II squamous cell lung carcinoma.

J is TRBJ2-4 and V is TRBV28; D perhaps matches TRBD1 (5 bases). Germline CDR1 reads MDHEN; CDR2 reads SYDVKM. The ends were cut back, 5 bases at V and 8 bases at J, with 13 bases in the middle. The CDR3 covers 13 residues. In nucleotides, the CDR3 is TGTGCCAGCAGTCGACAGTATTTGGACATTCAGTACTTC. Translating gives CASSRQYLDIQYF.

The rearrangement links TRBV29-1 to TRBJ2-7; TRBD1 agrees at 9 bases. This CDR3 is 12 amino acids long. CDR1 is SQVTM, CDR2 ANQGSEA, per germline. J was trimmed by 3 bases and V by 6 bases; bases with no gene match: 3. The CDR3 protein is CSVGTGFYEQYF. The CDR3, as DNA: TGCAGCGTCGGGACAGGGTTCTACGAGCAGTACTTC.

J is TRBJ1-2 and V is TRBV10-3; TRBD1 is a possible D gene (5 bases). The CDR3 consists of 11 residues. The V end was cut by 6 bases, the J end by 7 bases, with 9 bases between. Germline assignment: CDR1 ENHRY and CDR2 SYGVKD. This CDR3 reads CAISWGTGYTF. In nucleotides, the CDR3 is TGTGCCATCAGCTGGGGCACTGGCTACACCTTC.

The rearrangement uses TRBV30 and TRBJ1-2, with a possible D match to TRBD1 (5 bases). This CDR3 comprises 12 residues. Trimming removed 8 bases from V and 6 bases from J, with 16 bases in between. The germline gives CDR1 GTSNPN, CDR2 SVGIG (reference sequence). The chain's CDR3 is CAGTRTAHGYTF. DNA for the CDR3: TGTGCCGGGACCCGGACTGCACATGGCTACACCTTC.